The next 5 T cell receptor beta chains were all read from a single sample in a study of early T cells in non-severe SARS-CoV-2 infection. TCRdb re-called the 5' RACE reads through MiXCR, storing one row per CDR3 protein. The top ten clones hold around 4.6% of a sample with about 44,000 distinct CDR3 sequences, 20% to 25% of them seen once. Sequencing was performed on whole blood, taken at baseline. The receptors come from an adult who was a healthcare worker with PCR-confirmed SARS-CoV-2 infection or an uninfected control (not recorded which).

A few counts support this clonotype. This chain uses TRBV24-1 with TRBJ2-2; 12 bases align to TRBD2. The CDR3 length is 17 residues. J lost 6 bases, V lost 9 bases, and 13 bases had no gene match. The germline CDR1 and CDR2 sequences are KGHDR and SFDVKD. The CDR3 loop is CATRGTSGYSSAGELFF. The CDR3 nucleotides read TGTGCCACCCGAGGGACTAGCGGGTATTCGTCGGCCGGGGAGCTGTTTTTT.

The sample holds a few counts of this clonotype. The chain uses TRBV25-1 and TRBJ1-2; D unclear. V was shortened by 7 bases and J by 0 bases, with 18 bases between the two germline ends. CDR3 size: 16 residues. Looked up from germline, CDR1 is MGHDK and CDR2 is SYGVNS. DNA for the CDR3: TGTGCCAGCAAGGGAGGATGGGTCGGCTCTAACTATGGCTACACCTTC. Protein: CASKGGWVGSNYGYTF.

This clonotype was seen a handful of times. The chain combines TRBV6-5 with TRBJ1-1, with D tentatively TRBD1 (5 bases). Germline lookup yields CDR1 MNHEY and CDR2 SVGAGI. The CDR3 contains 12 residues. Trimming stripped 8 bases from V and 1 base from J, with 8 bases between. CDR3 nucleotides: TGTGCCAGCTCAGGGAGGAACACTGAAGCTTTCTTT. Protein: CASSGRNTEAFF.

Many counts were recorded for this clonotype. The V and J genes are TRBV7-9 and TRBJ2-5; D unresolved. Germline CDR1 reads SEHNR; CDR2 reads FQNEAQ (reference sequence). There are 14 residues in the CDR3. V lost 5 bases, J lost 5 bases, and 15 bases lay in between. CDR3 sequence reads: CASSESIRPETQYF. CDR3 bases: TGTGCCAGCAGCGAATCGATCCGCCCGGAGACCCAGTACTTC.

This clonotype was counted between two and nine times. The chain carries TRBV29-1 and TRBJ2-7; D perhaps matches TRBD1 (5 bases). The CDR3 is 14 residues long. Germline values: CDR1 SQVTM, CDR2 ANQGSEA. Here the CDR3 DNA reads TGCAGTTGTTCACCCCAGGGTGACGGCGACGAGCAGTACTTC. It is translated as CSCSPQGDGDEQYF.